These 32 T cell receptor beta chains were sequenced from one sample in a study of blood T cell repertoires in COVID-19. Sequenced by immunoSEQ multiplex PCR; TCRdb stores in-frame clones only, minus some. The sample lists around 250,000 clones, about 89% occurring once. Sequences were obtained from PBMCs or T cells enriched from blood (not recorded which). Receptors were obtained from a human donor in a cohort exposed to, infected with or recovered from COVID-19 (not recorded which). The donor label of this sample is uncertain.

The genes are TRBV11-2 and TRBJ2-5; the D gene is possibly TRBD2 (5 bases). The CDR3 consists of 14 residues. The germline CDR1 and CDR2 sequences are SGHAT and FQNNGV. Trimming pared 5 bases from V and 3 bases from J, leaving 13 bases between. The CDR3 nucleotides are TGTGCCAGCAGCCGCCGTTGGGAGAAAGAGACCCAGTACTTC. Translated: CASSRRWEKETQYF.

The chain uses TRBV24-1 and TRBJ1-1; TRBD1 matches 9 bases. The CDR3 spans 19 residues. With V trimmed by 0 bases and J by 5 bases, 15 bases remained unmatched. The germline V gene encodes CDR1 KGHDR and CDR2 SFDVKD. The CDR3 bases are TGTGCCACCAGTGATTTGTTTTGGGACAGGGTTGCTCTAAGTACTGAAGCTTTCTTT. Protein sequence: CATSDLFWDRVALSTEAFF.

The rearrangement joins TRBV7-8 to TRBJ1-5, with D tentatively TRBD1 (6 bases). V gave up 5 bases and J gave up 3 bases, with 14 bases separating them. This CDR3 has 15 residues. CDR1 is SGHVS, CDR2 FQNEAQ, per germline. The CDR3 DNA reads as TGTGCCAGCAGCCGAACGGACAGCAACAATCAGCCCCAGCATTTT. Its translation: CASSRTDSNNQPQHF.

The chain uses TRBV2 and TRBJ2-5, with D hard to call. This CDR3 comprises 15 residues. Germline V gene data show CDR1 as SNHLY and CDR2 as FYNNEI. The ends were cut back, 4 bases at V and 0 bases at J, with 12 bases in the middle. In nucleotides, the CDR3 is TGTGCCAGCAGTGGATCCAGAAAAAACCAAGAGACCCAGTACTTC. It translates to CASSGSRKNQETQYF. Full variable domain (rest looked up from reference TRBV2 and TRBJ2-5): EPEVTQTPSHQVTQMGQEVILRCVPISNHLYFYWYRQILGQKVEFLVSFYNNEISEKSEIFDDQFSVERPDGSNFTLKIRSTKLEDSAMYFCASSGSRKNQETQYFGPGTRLLVL.

This rearrangement joins TRBV10-3 to TRBJ1-2, with a weak D call TRBD1 (6 bases). The germline gives CDR1 ENHRY, CDR2 SYGVKD. This CDR3 has 15 amino acids. The ends were cut back, 0 bases at V and 0 bases at J, with 8 bases in the middle. DNA of the CDR3: TGTGCCATCAGTGAGTCCAGGGGAGCTAACTATGGCTACACCTTC. Protein: CAISESRGANYGYTF.

The V and J genes are TRBV24-1 and TRBJ2-7; TRBD1 matches at 7 bases. Germline lookup yields CDR1 KGHDR and CDR2 SFDVKD. V shed 4 bases and J 9 bases; nucleotides not matched to a gene: 11. This CDR3 is 14 amino acids long. As DNA, the CDR3 is TGTGCCACCAGTGACTCCGGACAGGTTCGGGCGCAGTACTTC. This translates into CATSDSGQVRAQYF.

The chain recombines TRBV5-1 with TRBJ2-7, with 9 positions matching TRBD1. CDR3 size: 17 residues. The V and J ends lost 0 bases and 5 bases, in that order; junction bases with no gene match: 12. CDR1 and CDR2 (germline): SGHRS, YFSETQ. The chain's CDR3 is CASSLATGGAPEDEQYF. The CDR3 nucleotides are TGCGCCAGCAGCTTGGCGACAGGGGGAGCCCCTGAGGACGAGCAGTACTTC.

This sequence joins TRBV18 and TRBJ2-5; D gene ambiguous. V gave up 3 bases and J gave up 2 bases, with 7 bases separating them. This CDR3 is 13 amino acids long. Germline CDR1 is KGHSH and CDR2 is LQKENI. The CDR3 nucleotides read TGTGCCAGCTCACCGGTGGAGCAAGAGACCCAGTACTTC. This gives the protein CASSPVEQETQYF. The full variable domain, rest sourced from reference TRBV18 and TRBJ2-5, is NAGVMQNPRHLVRRRGQEARLRCSPMKGHSHVYWYRQLPEEGLKFMVYLQKENIIDESGMPKERFSAEFPKEGPSILRIQQVVRGDSAAYFCASSPVEQETQYFGPGTRLLVL.

The rearrangement links TRBV7-9 to TRBJ1-6; weak D call: TRBD1 (5 bases). CDR3 length: 17 residues. Germline V CDR1 and CDR2: SEHNR, FQNEAQ (reference sequence). Trimming left V 5 bases short and J 0 bases short, with 14 bases between. CDR3 bases: TGTGCCAGCAGCCCAGGGATAGTGAGCTCCTATAATTCACCCCTCCACTTT. Translated: CASSPGIVSSYNSPLHF.

This chain joins TRBV29-1 and TRBJ2-7, with D possibly TRBD2 on 5 matching bases. The CDR3 has 12 residues. The ends were cut back, 4 bases at V and 2 bases at J, with 9 bases in the middle. Looked up from germline, CDR1 is SQVTM and CDR2 is ANQGSEA. The CDR3 protein is CSVARGAYEQYF. The CDR3 DNA reads as TGCAGCGTTGCTCGGGGAGCCTACGAGCAGTACTTC.

The CDR3 here is CASSSDRGMNTEAFF. DNA for the CDR3: TGTGCCAGCAGCTCCGACAGGGGGATGAACACTGAAGCTTTCTTT. The J gene is TRBJ1-1, the V gene TRBV7-8; 9 positions agree with TRBD1. CDR1 is SGHVS, CDR2 FQNEAQ, per germline. The V and J ends lost 4 bases and 0 bases, in that order; junction bases with no gene match: 3. This CDR3 region has 15 residues.

The rearrangement links TRBV4-1 to TRBJ2-7; 7 bases agree with TRBD2. The CDR3 covers 16 residues. V dropped 1 base and J dropped 7; count of bases not matched to a gene: 13. Germline V gene data show CDR1 as MGHRA and CDR2 as YSYEKL. CDR3 in DNA: TGCGCCAGCAGCCAAGTGCGGGGGACTATGGGGGTGGAGCAGTACTTC. This sequence encodes CASSQVRGTMGVEQYF.

The rearrangement uses TRBV19 and TRBJ1-1; perhaps TRBD1 as D (6 bases). This CDR3 spans 14 amino acids. Trimming took off 10 bases at V and 3 bases at J, with 18 bases between the two ends. Germline V lookup: CDR1 LNHDA, CDR2 SQIVND (reference sequence). CDR3 bases: TGTGCCACCATGGGGGGGGCGACGTACACTGAAGCTTTCTTT. It codes for CATMGGATYTEAFF.

The chain carries TRBV5-1 and TRBJ2-5; D is unclear. Germline CDR1 is SGHRS and CDR2 is YFSETQ. The length of the CDR3 is 13 residues. Trimming stripped 10 bases from V and 4 bases from J, with 17 bases between. The CDR3 DNA reads TGCGCCTCCTCCCCAACGGGTCTAGAGACCCAGTACTTC. As protein: CASSPTGLETQYF.

This chain connects TRBV4-1 to TRBJ1-3; D ambiguous. Trimming pared 0 bases from V and 4 bases from J, leaving 16 bases between. Germline values: CDR1 MGHRA, CDR2 YSYEKL. This CDR3 has 17 residues. The CDR3 DNA sequence: TGCGCCAGCAGCCAAGATTTAGTACGAGGGCTCGGAAACACCATATATTTT. This translates into CASSQDLVRGLGNTIYF.

This clone was seen only a few times. This chain joins TRBV24-1 and TRBJ2-5; D not certain. This CDR3 comprises 15 residues. V lost 3 bases, J lost 5 bases, and 15 bases lay in between. Germline V gene sequence: CDR1 KGHDR, CDR2 SFDVKD. In DNA form, the CDR3 reads TGTGCCACCAGTGATCCCTCCACAGCCACCGAGACCCAGTACTTC. Protein: CATSDPSTATETQYF.

The chain employs TRBV3-1 (or the pseudogene TRBV3-2) and TRBJ1-1, with 7 bases identical to TRBD1. V lost 1 base to trimming and J lost 8 bases; unmatched junction nucleotides: 10. CDR3 length equals 15 residues. CDR1 is LGHDT and CDR2 is YNNKEL in the germline V gene (reference sequence). CDR3 amino acids: CASSQGGQPNNEAFF. Here the CDR3 DNA reads TGTGCCAGCAGCCAAGGGGGACAGCCGAATAACGAAGCTTTCTTT.

The chain combines TRBV5-1 with TRBJ1-1, with a weak D call TRBD1 (5 bases). The CDR3 is made up of 15 amino acids. Germline V gene data show CDR1 as SGHRS and CDR2 as YFSETQ. The V gene lost 4 bases and the J gene lost 5 bases, with 18 bases spanning the gap. CDR3 amino acids: CASSPGSSRGTEAFF. The CDR3 nucleotides read TGCGCCAGCAGCCCAGGTTCCTCCCGGGGGACTGAAGCTTTCTTT.

The chain links TRBV4-3 to TRBJ2-7, with D possibly matching TRBD2 (5 bases). This CDR3 region has 15 residues. V lost 1 base and J lost 2, with 12 bases in between. Germline-derived CDR1 and CDR2 are LGHNA and YSLEER. The CDR3 nucleotides read TGCGCCAGCAGCCAAGTCGAGGGCGAGGCCTACGAGCAGTACTTC. It is translated as CASSQVEGEAYEQYF.

This clone was picked up one time. The chain combines TRBV24-1 with TRBJ1-1, with D unclear. The CDR3 length is 13 residues. Germline V gene lookup returns CDR1 KGHDR and CDR2 SFDVKD. V lost 4 bases and J lost 3, with 8 bases in between. This CDR3 reads CATSDPNYTEAFF. As DNA, the CDR3 is TGTGCCACCAGTGACCCCAACTACACTGAAGCTTTCTTT.

This chain uses TRBV2 with TRBJ2-3, with D maybe TRBD1 (6 bases). This CDR3 spans 15 amino acids. Germline loops: CDR1 SNHLY, CDR2 FYNNEI. The V and J ends lost 2 bases and 7 bases respectively, with 16 bases between them. The CDR3 region is CASSELQGFEHTQYF. CDR3 bases: TGTGCCAGCAGTGAACTCCAGGGGTTCGAACATACGCAGTATTTT.

The V gene is TRBV2, the J gene TRBJ1-2; a weak D match, TRBD1 (5 bases). Trimming took 7 bases from V and 4 from J, leaving 22 bases between them. The CDR3 contains 16 residues. Germline V gene sequence: CDR1 SNHLY, CDR2 FYNNEI. Here the CDR3 DNA reads TGTGCCAGCACCCCGACGGGAGTTCTAAGGGGCTATGGCTACACCTTC. This codes for CASTPTGVLRGYGYTF.

This chain connects TRBV4-1 to TRBJ2-3; 14 nucleotides agree with TRBD2. The CDR3 consists of 21 residues. Germline V gives CDR1 MGHRA, CDR2 YSYEKL. The V gene end was trimmed by 1 base and the J gene end by 5 bases; junction bases not matched to a gene: 17. CDR3 in DNA: TGCGCCAGCAGCCAAGCCGAAACCGGGACTAGCGGGGGTCCTCAGGGAGATACGCAGTATTTT. Encoded protein: CASSQAETGTSGGPQGDTQYF.

The chain has TRBV28 and TRBJ1-1, with D tentatively TRBD1 (6 bases). V was trimmed by 2 bases and J by 5 bases, leaving 12 bases between them. Germline CDR1 MDHEN, CDR2 SYDVKM. The length of the CDR3 is 14 residues. The CDR3 DNA sequence: TGTGCCAGCAGTTTACCAGGGGAGGGGACTGAAGCTTTCTTT. This sequence encodes CASSLPGEGTEAFF.

This clone was counted once. The chain combines TRBV19 with TRBJ1-6; 9 bases line up with TRBD1. The CDR3 runs to 13 residues. The germline CDR1 and CDR2 sequences are LNHDA and SQIVND (reference sequence). The V gene end was trimmed by 8 bases and the J gene end by 8 bases; junction bases not matched to a gene: 4. The CDR3 sequence is CASGDREHSPLHF. In DNA, the CDR3 is TGTGCCAGTGGGGACAGGGAACATTCACCCCTCCACTTT.

This chain uses TRBV7-8 with TRBJ1-5; possible D gene TRBD1, 5 bases. CDR3 length equals 14 residues. Trimming stripped 5 bases from V and 5 bases from J, with 13 bases between. Germline V gene data show CDR1 as SGHVS and CDR2 as FQNEAQ. The CDR3 region is CASSTQAVDQPQHF. CDR3 in DNA: TGTGCCAGCAGCACACAGGCAGTAGATCAGCCCCAGCATTTT.

The chain joins TRBV9 to TRBJ1-2, with D maybe TRBD1 (5 bases). This CDR3 has 14 residues. Trimming stripped 0 bases from V and 8 bases from J, with 14 bases between. Germline loops: CDR1 SGDLS, CDR2 YYNGEE. This CDR3 reads CASSVASGGGGYTF. CDR3 nucleotide sequence: TGTGCCAGCAGCGTAGCTTCGGGGGGAGGAGGCTACACCTTC.

The chain is built from TRBV25-1 and TRBJ2-3; D is uncertain. The germline V gene has CDR1 MGHDK and CDR2 SYGVNS. The CDR3 extends over 15 amino acids. V gave up 8 bases and J gave up 1 base, with 16 bases separating them. The CDR3 nucleotides read TGTGCCAGCGCCCCCACTAACCTTCGCACAGATACGCAGTATTTT. This sequence encodes CASAPTNLRTDTQYF.

Only one count was recorded for this clone. The V and J genes are TRBV29-1 and TRBJ1-2; no firm D call. The CDR3 has 14 residues. The V end was cut by 6 bases, the J end by 8 bases, with 22 bases between. The V gene's germline CDR1 is SQVTM and CDR2 ANQGSEA. CDR3 sequence: CSVPRGLFSEGYTF. The CDR3 nucleotides read TGCAGCGTCCCAAGAGGACTGTTTTCGGAAGGCTACACCTTC.

This chain links TRBV18 with TRBJ2-7; possibly TRBD2 for D (5 bases). Germline-derived CDR1 and CDR2 are KGHSH and LQKENI. The CDR3 consists of 12 residues. The V end was cut by 3 bases, the J end by 9 bases, with 12 bases between. CDR3 DNA sequence: TGTGCCAGCTCACCCGCGACTAATTGGCAGTACTTC. As protein: CASSPATNWQYF.

J is TRBJ2-1 and V is TRBV7-8; possible D gene TRBD1, 7 bases. This CDR3 is built from 15 residues. Germline loops: CDR1 SGHVS, CDR2 FQNEAQ. The ends were cut back, 5 bases at V and 1 base at J, with 12 bases in the middle. The CDR3 spells CASSAGQPSYNEQFF. The CDR3 bases are TGTGCCAGCAGCGCGGGACAGCCTTCCTACAATGAGCAGTTCTTC.

The chain carries TRBV6-2 or TRBV6-3 and TRBJ1-2; D is possibly TRBD1 (5 bases). The CDR3 is 13 amino acids. Germline CDR1 MNHEY, CDR2 SVGEGT. Trimming pared 5 bases from V and 2 bases from J, leaving 9 bases between. CDR3 sequence (DNA): TGTGCCAGCAGTCTCCGACAGAACTATGGCTACACCTTC. Translated: CASSLRQNYGYTF.